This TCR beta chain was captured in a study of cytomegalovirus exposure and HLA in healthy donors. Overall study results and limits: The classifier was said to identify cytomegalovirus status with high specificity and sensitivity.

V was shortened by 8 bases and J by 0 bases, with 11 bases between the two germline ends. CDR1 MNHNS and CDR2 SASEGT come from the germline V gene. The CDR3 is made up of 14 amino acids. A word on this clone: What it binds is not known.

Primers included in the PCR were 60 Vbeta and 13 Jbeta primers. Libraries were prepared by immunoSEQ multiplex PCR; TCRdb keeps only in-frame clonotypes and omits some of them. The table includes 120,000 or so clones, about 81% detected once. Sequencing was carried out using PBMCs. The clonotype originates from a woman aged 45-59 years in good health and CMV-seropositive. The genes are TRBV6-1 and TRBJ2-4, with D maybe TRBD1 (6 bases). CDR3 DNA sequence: TGTGCCAGCGAACAGGGACGAGCCAAAAACATTCAGTACTTC. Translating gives CASEQGRAKNIQYF.